Below, 30 T cell receptor beta chains from the same sample are listed, as sequenced in a study of blood T cell repertoires in COVID-19. Assay: immunoSEQ multiplex PCR; the TCRdb copy retains only in-frame clones and omits some. The data show 75,000 to 80,000 clones, with about 85% seen just once and approximately 9.7% held by the top ten. The sequenced sample was peripheral blood. These receptor sequences come from a human donor in a cohort sampled during active COVID-19.

This rearrangement joins TRBV29-1 to TRBJ2-3; 13 bases agree with TRBD2. The germline V gene has CDR1 SQVTM and CDR2 ANQGSEA. There are 16 residues in the CDR3. Unmatched junction bases numbered 7, after V lost 7 bases and J lost 0 bases. Here the CDR3 DNA reads TGCAGCGGGAGCGGGACTAGCGGGACTAGCACAGATACGCAGTATTTT. Encoded protein: CSGSGTSGTSTDTQYF.

The CDR3 loop reads CASSLLPRGEGGYTF. For the CDR3, the DNA is TGTGCCAGCAGCTTGCTACCACGTGGGGAGGGTGGCTACACCTTC. This sequence joins TRBV5-4 and TRBJ1-2; unclear D gene. The CDR3 length is 15 residues. CDR1 is SGHNT and CDR2 is YYREEE in the germline V gene (reference sequence). V gave up 1 base and J gave up 7 bases, with 17 bases separating them. The complete variable domain, with remaining parts taken from reference TRBV5-4 and TRBJ1-2, reads ETGVTQSPTHLIKTRGQQVTLRCSSQSGHNTVSWYQQALGQGPQFIFQYYREEENGRGNFPPRFSGLQFPNYSSELNVNALELDDSALYLCASSLLPRGEGGYTFGSGTRLTVV.

This clone has just a few counts. The V and J genes are TRBV5-8 and TRBJ1-5; D unresolved. This CDR3 comprises 14 residues. Per the germline V gene, CDR1 is SGHTS and CDR2 is YDEGEE. The V end was cut by 3 bases, the J end by 2 bases, with 9 bases between. CDR3 nucleotide sequence: TGTGCCAGCAGCTCCGGAGTCGGCAATCAGCCCCAGCATTTT. Translated, it gives CASSSGVGNQPQHF.

The V call is TRBV9, the J call TRBJ1-4; 10 nucleotides agree with TRBD1. Losses at the gene ends were 4 bases for V and 7 bases for J; bases not matched to a gene: 7. Per the germline V gene, CDR1 is SGDLS and CDR2 is YYNGEE. The CDR3 is 15 amino acids. For the CDR3, the DNA is TGTGCCAGCAGCCTCGAGACAGGGGGCTTTGAAAAACTGTTTTTT. It encodes CASSLETGGFEKLFF.

This clone showed up just a few times. V is TRBV7-2 and J is TRBJ2-2, with D hard to call. Germline V gene lookup returns CDR1 SGHTA and CDR2 FQGNSA. This CDR3 contains 13 residues. V dropped 5 bases and J dropped 4 bases, with 8 bases sitting between them. As DNA, the CDR3 is TGTGCCAGCAGCCGGAGTTTCACCGGGGAGCTGTTTTTT. Its protein product is CASSRSFTGELFF.

The V and J genes are TRBV30 and TRBJ1-5, with a tentative D call TRBD1 (6 bases). V shed 2 bases and J shed 7 bases, with 12 bases lying between them. The CDR3 has 13 residues. From germline, CDR1 is GTSNPN and CDR2 SVGIG (reference sequence). CDR3 protein: CAWSPPGVQPQHF. The CDR3 DNA follows: TGTGCCTGGAGTCCACCAGGGGTCCAGCCCCAGCATTTT.

The V gene is TRBV12-3 or TRBV12-4, the J gene TRBJ2-7, with D possibly TRBD2 on 5 matching bases. Trimming removed 7 bases at V and 2 bases at J, with 12 bases between. The CDR3 runs to 13 residues. Here the CDR3 reads CASISDLAYEQYF. The CDR3 DNA reads as TGTGCCAGCATCTCGGACTTAGCCTACGAGCAGTACTTC.

The CDR3 reads CASSPSGGQPQHF. The CDR3 nucleotides read TGTGCCAGCAGTCCCAGCGGCGGTCAGCCCCAGCATTTT. The V and J genes are TRBV12-3 or TRBV12-4 and TRBJ1-5; D gene ambiguous. Trimming removed 5 bases at V and 6 bases at J, with 11 bases between. The CDR3 length is 13 residues.

The rearrangement links TRBV28 to TRBJ2-7, with D possibly being TRBD2 (7 bases). The CDR3 contains 15 residues. Trimming took off 6 bases at V and 7 bases at J, with 22 bases between the two ends. CDR1 and CDR2 from the germline V gene are MDHEN and SYDVKM. The CDR3 loop is CASSRPGGGRKEQYF. CDR3 sequence (DNA): TGTGCCAGCAGCCGACCTGGGGGGGGGCGTAAAGAGCAGTACTTC.

This chain links TRBV15 with TRBJ2-2; 7 positions agree with TRBD1. This CDR3 is 18 amino acids long. Germline V gives CDR1 LNHNV, CDR2 YYDKDF (reference sequence). V gave up 2 bases and J gave up 6 bases; unmatched junction bases: 15. CDR3 region: CATSRQSGQVFSSGELFF. Here the CDR3 DNA reads TGTGCCACCAGCAGACAATCCGGACAGGTTTTTTCGTCCGGGGAGCTGTTTTTT.

The chain employs TRBV5-8 and TRBJ1-2; 8 bases fit TRBD1. V was pared by 4 bases and J by 0 bases, with 5 bases of the junction left unmatched. Germline V gene lookup returns CDR1 SGHTS and CDR2 YDEGEE. The length of the CDR3 is 15 residues. The CDR3 reads CASSITGQANYGYTF. As DNA, the CDR3 is TGTGCCAGCAGCATAACGGGACAGGCTAACTATGGCTACACCTTC.

The rearrangement links TRBV14 to TRBJ1-5; no definite D call. CDR1 and CDR2 from the germline V gene are SGHDN and FVKESK. The CDR3 extends over 16 amino acids. Trimming left V 0 bases short and J 3 bases short, with 12 bases between. The CDR3 DNA is TGTGCCAGCAGCCAAGAGTCCAACGGTGACAATCAGCCCCAGCATTTT. It specifies CASSQESNGDNQPQHF.

The chain links TRBV19 to TRBJ2-5; 7 bases agree with TRBD2. The CDR3 length is 16 residues. Trimming at V came to 3 bases and at J to 5 bases, leaving 12 bases not matched to a gene. Germline V gene lookup returns CDR1 LNHDA and CDR2 SQIVND (reference sequence). The CDR3: CASSIGREGSRETQYF. DNA for the CDR3: TGTGCCAGTAGTATCGGCAGGGAGGGTTCAAGGGAGACCCAGTACTTC.

The gene calls are TRBV4-1 and TRBJ1-6, with D unclear. Per the germline V gene, CDR1 is MGHRA and CDR2 is YSYEKL. This CDR3 region has 19 residues. Trimming pared 3 bases from V and 0 bases from J, leaving 18 bases between. The CDR3, as DNA: TGCGCCAGCAGCCAGCCCCTCCAGGCGACTAGCTCCTATAATTCACCCCTCCACTTT. It specifies CASSQPLQATSSYNSPLHF.

V usage is TRBV30 and J usage is TRBJ1-3; no clear D. Germline V gene lookup returns CDR1 GTSNPN and CDR2 SVGIG (reference sequence). The CDR3 extends over 15 amino acids. V lost 5 bases and J lost 0, with 14 bases in between. CDR3 in DNA: TGTGCCTGGGGGCGGGCACAGTTCTCTGGAAACACCATATATTTT. Protein product: CAWGRAQFSGNTIYF.

The chain joins TRBV12-3 or TRBV12-4 to TRBJ1-1; TRBD1 agrees at 7 bases. The J segment lost 10 bases and the V segment lost 6 bases, leaving 11 bases of the junction unmatched. This CDR3 comprises 13 residues. This chain's CDR3 is CASRRTGVGVAFF. The CDR3 nucleotides are TGTGCCAGCAGAAGAACAGGGGTGGGGGTAGCTTTCTTT.

The rearrangement links TRBV27 to TRBJ2-7; maybe TRBD1 (6 bases). The germline V gene has CDR1 MNHEY and CDR2 SMNVEV (reference sequence). The V end lost 0 bases, the J end lost 3 bases, and 9 bases lay between the germline ends. The CDR3 runs to 14 residues. CDR3 loop: CASSLSAGVYEQYF. The CDR3, as DNA: TGTGCCAGCAGTTTATCAGCAGGGGTCTACGAGCAGTACTTC.

This sequence joins TRBV25-1 and TRBJ1-1, with unresolved D. Germline loops: CDR1 MGHDK, CDR2 SYGVNS. V was pared by 6 bases and J by 3 bases, with 5 bases between. The CDR3 runs 11 residues. The DNA of the CDR3 is TGTGCCAGCAGAACATACACTGAAGCTTTCTTT. It encodes CASRTYTEAFF.

The chain recombines TRBV27 with TRBJ2-5; possible D gene TRBD1, 5 bases. The V gene lost 2 bases and the J gene lost 4 bases, with 8 bases spanning the gap. CDR3 length: 13 amino acids. Germline CDR1 reads MNHEY; CDR2 reads SMNVEV (reference sequence). CDR3 protein: CASSLERGETQYF. The CDR3 region has the DNA TGTGCCAGCAGTTTAGAAAGGGGAGAGACCCAGTACTTC.

V usage is TRBV9 and J usage is TRBJ2-3; 8 bases are shared with TRBD2. CDR3 length: 15 residues. Trimming removed 3 bases from V and 2 bases from J; junction bases left unmatched: 5. The germline V gene encodes CDR1 SGDLS and CDR2 YYNGEE. Here the CDR3 reads CASSGTSPTTDTQYF. CDR3 DNA: TGTGCCAGCAGCGGGACTAGCCCCACCACAGATACGCAGTATTTT.

The chain is built from TRBV10-3 and TRBJ1-3; D is undetermined. The CDR3 runs to 14 residues. The V gene's germline CDR1 is ENHRY and CDR2 SYGVKD. V lost 6 bases and J 4 bases, leaving 13 bases between the germline ends. The CDR3 nucleotides are TGTGCCATCAGCCCGGGAGAACTCGGAAACACCATATATTTT. Amino acid sequence: CAISPGELGNTIYF.

V gene TRBV5-5 combines with J gene TRBJ2-7; D unclear. The CDR3 totals 14 residues. Germline CDR1 is SGHKS and CDR2 is YYEKEE (reference sequence). Deletions cut 0 bases from V and 3 bases from J, with 10 bases between. For the CDR3, the DNA is TGTGCCAGCAGCTTGGACAGAAAACTCTACGAGCAGTACTTC. Protein: CASSLDRKLYEQYF.

The chain uses TRBV4-1 and TRBJ1-6; TRBD1 matches at 9 bases. The CDR3 has 15 residues. The V gene's germline CDR1 is MGHRA and CDR2 YSYEKL. The ends lost 0 bases at V and 9 bases at J; junction bases unmatched: 3. The CDR3 region has the DNA TGCGCCAGCAGCCAAGATCGACAGGGGGGTTCACCCCTCCACTTT. Its translation is CASSQDRQGGSPLHF.

This chain connects TRBV5-1 to TRBJ1-1; 10 bases line up with TRBD1. This CDR3 comprises 15 residues. Germline CDR1 SGHRS, CDR2 YFSETQ. V lost 4 bases, J lost 3 bases, and 6 bases stayed unmatched. This chain's CDR3 is CASSPTGGADTEAFF. The CDR3 DNA reads TGCGCCAGCAGCCCGACAGGGGGCGCAGACACTGAAGCTTTCTTT.

The chain links TRBV4-2 to TRBJ1-1, with a tentative D call TRBD1 (6 bases). The CDR3 is 16 residues long. V lost 4 bases and J 1 base, leaving 16 bases between the germline ends. Germline lookup yields CDR1 LGHNA and CDR2 YNFKEQ. The chain's CDR3 is CASSPVDLGANTEAFF. The CDR3, as DNA: TGTGCCAGCAGCCCCGTTGACCTGGGGGCGAACACTGAAGCTTTCTTT.

The chain has TRBV27 and TRBJ2-1, with 7 positions matching TRBD1. V lost 2 bases, J lost 0 bases, and 1 base stayed unmatched. The CDR3 spans 15 residues. CDR1 MNHEY and CDR2 SMNVEV come from the germline V gene (reference sequence). Here the CDR3 reads CASSLRDSSYNEQFF. The CDR3 DNA reads as TGTGCCAGCAGTTTAAGGGACAGCTCCTACAATGAGCAGTTCTTC.

This clone has just one count. The V gene is TRBV29-1, the J gene TRBJ1-2, with a tentative D call TRBD1 (6 bases). CDR1 is SQVTM and CDR2 is ANQGSEA in the germline V gene. The ends were cut back, 6 bases at V and 8 bases at J, with 7 bases in the middle. The CDR3 has 9 amino acids. CDR3 in amino acids: CSVGTGYTF. CDR3 nucleotide sequence: TGCAGCGTCGGGACAGGCTACACCTTC.

In its sample, this clone was seen a few times. V gene TRBV5-6 combines with J gene TRBJ1-2; D remains unclear. The germline CDR1 and CDR2 sequences are SGHDT and YYEEEE. V lost 4 bases and J 3 bases, leaving 22 bases between the germline ends. There are 17 residues in the CDR3. In DNA, the CDR3 is TGTGCCAGCAGCCCCGAGCGGCGGGATAGGGCCTACTATGGCTACACCTTC. Its protein product is CASSPERRDRAYYGYTF.

The chain combines TRBV9 with TRBJ2-1, with TRBD1 matching over 8 bases. V gave up 0 bases and J gave up 7 bases; unmatched junction bases: 6. CDR3 length: 15 amino acids. Per germline, CDR1 SGDLS and CDR2 YYNGEE. The CDR3 sequence: CASSVVQGAGNEQFF. CDR3 DNA sequence: TGTGCCAGCAGCGTAGTGCAGGGGGCTGGAAATGAGCAGTTCTTC.

This clone occurred once. This chain connects TRBV7-9 to TRBJ2-7; 7 positions agree with TRBD2. Trimming removed 5 bases from V and 3 bases from J; junction bases left unmatched: 7. CDR3 length: 14 amino acids. The germline V gene encodes CDR1 SEHNR and CDR2 FQNEAQ (reference sequence). The CDR3 reads CASSPPGLYYEQYF. CDR3 sequence (DNA): TGTGCCAGCAGCCCCCCGGGACTATACTACGAGCAGTACTTC.